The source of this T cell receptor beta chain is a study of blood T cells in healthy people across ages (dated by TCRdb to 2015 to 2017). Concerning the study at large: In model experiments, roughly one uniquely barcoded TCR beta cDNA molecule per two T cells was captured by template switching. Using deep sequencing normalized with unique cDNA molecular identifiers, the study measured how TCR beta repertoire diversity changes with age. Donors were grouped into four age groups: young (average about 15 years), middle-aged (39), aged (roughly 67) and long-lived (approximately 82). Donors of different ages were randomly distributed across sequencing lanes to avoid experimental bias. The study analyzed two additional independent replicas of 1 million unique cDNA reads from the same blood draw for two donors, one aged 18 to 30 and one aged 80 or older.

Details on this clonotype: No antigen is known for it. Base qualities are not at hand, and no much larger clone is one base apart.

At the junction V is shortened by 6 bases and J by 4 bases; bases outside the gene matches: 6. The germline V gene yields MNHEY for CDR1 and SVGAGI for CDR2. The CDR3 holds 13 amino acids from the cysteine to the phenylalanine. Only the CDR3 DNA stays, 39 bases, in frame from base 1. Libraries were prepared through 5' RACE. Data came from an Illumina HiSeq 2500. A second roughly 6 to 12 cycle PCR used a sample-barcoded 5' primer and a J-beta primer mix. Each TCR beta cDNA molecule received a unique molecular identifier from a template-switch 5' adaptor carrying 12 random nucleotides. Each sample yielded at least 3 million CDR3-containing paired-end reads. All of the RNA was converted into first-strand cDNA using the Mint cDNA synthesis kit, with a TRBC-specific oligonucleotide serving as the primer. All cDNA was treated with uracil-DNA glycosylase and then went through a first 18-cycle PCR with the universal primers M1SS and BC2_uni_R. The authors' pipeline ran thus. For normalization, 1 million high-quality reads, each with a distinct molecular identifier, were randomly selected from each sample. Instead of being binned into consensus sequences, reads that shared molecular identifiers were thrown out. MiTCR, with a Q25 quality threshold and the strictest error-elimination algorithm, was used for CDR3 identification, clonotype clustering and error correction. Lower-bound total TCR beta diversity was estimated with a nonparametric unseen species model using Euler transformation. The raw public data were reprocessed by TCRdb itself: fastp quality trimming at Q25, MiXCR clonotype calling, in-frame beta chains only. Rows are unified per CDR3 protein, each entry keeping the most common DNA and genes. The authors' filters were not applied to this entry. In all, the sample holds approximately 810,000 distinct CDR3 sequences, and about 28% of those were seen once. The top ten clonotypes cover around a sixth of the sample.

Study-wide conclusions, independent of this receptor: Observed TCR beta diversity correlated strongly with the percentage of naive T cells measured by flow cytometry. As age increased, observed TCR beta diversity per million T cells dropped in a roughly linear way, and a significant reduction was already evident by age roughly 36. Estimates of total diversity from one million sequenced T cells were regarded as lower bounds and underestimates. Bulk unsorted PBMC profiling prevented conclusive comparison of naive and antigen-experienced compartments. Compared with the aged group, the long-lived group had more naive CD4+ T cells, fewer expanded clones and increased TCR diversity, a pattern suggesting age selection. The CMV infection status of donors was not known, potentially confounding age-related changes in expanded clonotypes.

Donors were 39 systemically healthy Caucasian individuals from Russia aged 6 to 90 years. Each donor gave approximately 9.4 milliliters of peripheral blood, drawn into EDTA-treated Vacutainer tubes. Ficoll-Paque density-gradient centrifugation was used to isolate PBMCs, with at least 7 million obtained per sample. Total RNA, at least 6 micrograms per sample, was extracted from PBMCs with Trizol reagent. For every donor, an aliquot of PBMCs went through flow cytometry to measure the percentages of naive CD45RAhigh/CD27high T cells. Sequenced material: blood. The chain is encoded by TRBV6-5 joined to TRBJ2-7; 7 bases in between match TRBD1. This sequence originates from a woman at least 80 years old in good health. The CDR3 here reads CASSNPQGYEQYF. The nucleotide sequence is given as TGTGCCAGCAGCAACCCACAGGGGTACGAGCAGTACTTC.